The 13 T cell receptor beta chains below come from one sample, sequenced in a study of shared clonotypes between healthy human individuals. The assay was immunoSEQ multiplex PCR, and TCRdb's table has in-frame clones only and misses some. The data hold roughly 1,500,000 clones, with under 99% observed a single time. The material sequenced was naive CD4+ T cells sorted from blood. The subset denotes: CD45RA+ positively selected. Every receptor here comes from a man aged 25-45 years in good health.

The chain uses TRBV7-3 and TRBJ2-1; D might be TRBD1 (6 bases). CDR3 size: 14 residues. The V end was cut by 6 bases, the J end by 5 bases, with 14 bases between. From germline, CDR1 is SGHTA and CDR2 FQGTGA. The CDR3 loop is CASSSNRVDNEQFF. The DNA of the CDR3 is TGTGCCAGCAGTTCAAACAGGGTCGACAATGAGCAGTTCTTC.

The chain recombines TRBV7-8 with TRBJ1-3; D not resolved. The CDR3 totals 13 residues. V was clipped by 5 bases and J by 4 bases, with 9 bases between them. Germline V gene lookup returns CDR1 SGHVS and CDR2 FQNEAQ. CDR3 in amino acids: CASSPSRGNTIYF. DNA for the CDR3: TGTGCCAGCAGCCCCAGTAGGGGAAACACCATATATTTT.

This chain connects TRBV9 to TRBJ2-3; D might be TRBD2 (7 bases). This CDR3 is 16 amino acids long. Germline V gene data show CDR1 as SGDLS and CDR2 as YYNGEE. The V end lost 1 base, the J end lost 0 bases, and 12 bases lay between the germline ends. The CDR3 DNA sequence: TGTGCCAGCAGCGTACGGGGGGCGACTAGCACAGATACGCAGTATTTT. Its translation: CASSVRGATSTDTQYF.

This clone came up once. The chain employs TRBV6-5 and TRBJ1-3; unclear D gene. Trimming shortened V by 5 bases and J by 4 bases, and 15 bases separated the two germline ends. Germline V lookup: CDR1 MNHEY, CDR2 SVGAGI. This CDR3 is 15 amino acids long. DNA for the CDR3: TGTGCCAGCAGTCCACTGGTCACTCTGGGAAACACCATATATTTT. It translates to CASSPLVTLGNTIYF.

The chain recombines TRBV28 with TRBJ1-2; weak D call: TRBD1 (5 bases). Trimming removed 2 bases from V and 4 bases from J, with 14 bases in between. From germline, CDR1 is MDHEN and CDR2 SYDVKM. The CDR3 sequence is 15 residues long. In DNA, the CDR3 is TGTGCCAGCAGTTTAGCGGCGCAGGGAGTCTATGGCTACACCTTC. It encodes CASSLAAQGVYGYTF.

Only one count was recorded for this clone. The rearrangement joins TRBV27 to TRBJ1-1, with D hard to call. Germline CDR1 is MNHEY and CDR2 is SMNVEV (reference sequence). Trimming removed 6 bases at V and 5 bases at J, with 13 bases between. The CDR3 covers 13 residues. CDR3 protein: CASREIVGTEAFF. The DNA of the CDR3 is TGTGCCAGCAGAGAGATCGTAGGTACTGAAGCTTTCTTT.

CDR3: CASSSGRNTGELFF. The CDR3 DNA is TGTGCCAGCAGCAGTGGCAGGAACACCGGGGAGCTGTTTTTT. V usage is TRBV7-9 and J usage is TRBJ2-2; D unresolved. Germline V gene lookup returns CDR1 SEHNR and CDR2 FQNEAQ (reference sequence). The CDR3 has 14 amino acids. V dropped 5 bases and J dropped 1 base, with 8 bases sitting between them. The variable domain in full, completed from reference TRBV7-9 and TRBJ2-2, reads DTGVSQNPRHKITKRGQNVTFRCDPISEHNRLYWYRQTLGQGPEFLTYFQNEAQLEKSRLLSDRFSAERPKGSFSTLEIQRTEQGDSAMYLCASSSGRNTGELFFGEGSRLTVL.

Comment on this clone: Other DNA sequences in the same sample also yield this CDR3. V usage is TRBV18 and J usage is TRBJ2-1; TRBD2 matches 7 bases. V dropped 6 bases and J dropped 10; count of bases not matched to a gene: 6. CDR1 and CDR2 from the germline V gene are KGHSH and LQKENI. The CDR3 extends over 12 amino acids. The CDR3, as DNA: TGTGCCAGCTCGCCTAGCGGAGACGAGCAGTTCTTC. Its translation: CASSPSGDEQFF.

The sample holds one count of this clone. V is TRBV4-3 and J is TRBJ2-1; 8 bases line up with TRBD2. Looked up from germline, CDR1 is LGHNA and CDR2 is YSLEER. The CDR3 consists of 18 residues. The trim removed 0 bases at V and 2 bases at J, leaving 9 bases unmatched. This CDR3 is CASSQDSTSSGAYNEQFF. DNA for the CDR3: TGCGCCAGCAGCCAAGATTCGACGAGTAGCGGGGCCTACAATGAGCAGTTCTTC.

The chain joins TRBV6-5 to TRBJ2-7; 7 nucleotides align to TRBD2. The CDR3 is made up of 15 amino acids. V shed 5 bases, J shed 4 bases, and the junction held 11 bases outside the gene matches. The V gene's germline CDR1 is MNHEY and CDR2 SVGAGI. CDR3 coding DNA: TGTGCCAGCAGTCCCCTGGCGGGAGTAAGTTACGAGCAGTACTTC. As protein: CASSPLAGVSYEQYF.

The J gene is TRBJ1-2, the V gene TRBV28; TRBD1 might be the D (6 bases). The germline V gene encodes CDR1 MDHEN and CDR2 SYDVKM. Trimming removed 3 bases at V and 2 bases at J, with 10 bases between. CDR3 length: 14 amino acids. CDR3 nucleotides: TGTGCCAGCAGTTTTCGGACAGAGAACTATGGCTACACCTTC. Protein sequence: CASSFRTENYGYTF.

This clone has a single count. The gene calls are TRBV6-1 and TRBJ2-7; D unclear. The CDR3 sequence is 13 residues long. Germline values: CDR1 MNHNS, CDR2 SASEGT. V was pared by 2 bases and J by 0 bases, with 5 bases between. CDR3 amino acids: CASSEYNSYEQYF. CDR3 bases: TGTGCCAGCAGTGAATACAACTCCTACGAGCAGTACTTC.

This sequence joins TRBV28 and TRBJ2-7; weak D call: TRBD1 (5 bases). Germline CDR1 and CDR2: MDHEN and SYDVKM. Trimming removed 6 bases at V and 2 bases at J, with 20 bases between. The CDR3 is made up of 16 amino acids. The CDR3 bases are TGTGCCAGCAGACCCTATACATCGGACATCACCTACGAGCAGTACTTC. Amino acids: CASRPYTSDITYEQYF.